The 24 T cell receptor beta chains reported below all come from one sample, sequenced in a study of T-cell reconstitution after alpha-beta-depleted transplantation in children. It was with unique molecular identifiers that the TCRbeta library was prepared. TCRdb re-derived calls from the PCR reads in MiXCR, one entry per CDR3 protein. Among over 150,000 distinct CDR3 sequences listed, approximately 12% were seen once. Material: PBMCs, obtained before TCRalphabeta/CD19-depleted stem cell transplant. The receptors here all came from a boy under 10 years old with acute myeloid leukemia, due to receive a stem cell transplant.

This clonotype was recorded at least ten times. V usage is TRBV15 and J usage is TRBJ2-4; 8 bases line up with TRBD2. CDR3 length: 17 residues. The junction had 10 bases not matched to a gene; V was cut back by 5 bases and J by 1 base. Germline V gene data show CDR1 as LNHNV and CDR2 as YYDKDF (reference sequence). CDR3 loop: CATSPRSGGHAKNIQYF. Written as DNA, the CDR3 is TGTGCCACCAGCCCCCGGAGCGGGGGACACGCCAAAAACATTCAGTACTTC.

This clonotype was detected ten times or more. V and J are TRBV5-5 and TRBJ1-1; D gene unclear. Germline V gene sequence: CDR1 SGHKS, CDR2 YYEKEE (reference sequence). V was clipped by 2 bases and J by 9 bases, with 11 bases between them. The CDR3 length is 12 residues. CDR3: CASSFGSSQAFF. The CDR3 DNA reads as TGTGCCAGCAGCTTTGGGTCGAGCCAAGCTTTCTTT. Supplemented by reference TRBV5-5 and TRBJ1-1, the full variable domain reads DAGVTQSPTHLIKTRGQQVTLRCSPISGHKSVSWYQQVLGQGPQFIFQYYEKEERGRGNFPDRFSARQFPNYSSELNVNALLLGDSALYLCASSFGSSQAFFGQGTRLTVV.

This clonotype was observed at least ten times. CDR3: CSARGLYSSYEQYV. CDR3 coding DNA: TGCAGTGCTAGAGGGCTTTACAGCTCCTACGAGCAGTACGTC. The chain uses TRBV20-1 and TRBJ2-7; the D is unclear. This CDR3 spans 14 amino acids. Germline values: CDR1 DFQATT, CDR2 SNEGSKA (reference sequence). V was pared by 1 base and J by 0 bases, with 10 bases between.

The sample holds many counts of this clonotype. The V and J genes are TRBV6-1 and TRBJ1-6; a possible D gene is TRBD1 (5 bases). The V gene's germline CDR1 is MNHNS and CDR2 SASEGT. Trimming left V 2 bases short and J 6 bases short, with 17 bases between. The CDR3 contains 17 residues. The CDR3 DNA sequence: TGTGCCAGCAGTGAACCACTTCCGGGACTTCTTAATTCACCCCTCCACTTT. This translates into CASSEPLPGLLNSPLHF.

The V gene is TRBV21-1, the J gene TRBJ1-1; the table's D call TRBD1 went unverified against the DNA. TRBV21-1 is given as a pseudogene. The CDR3 is 17 residues long. The CDR3 here is CASSTRGEPLSGTEAFF. The DNA for the CDR3 is TGTGCCAGCAGCACGCGAGGTGAACCCCTCTCGGGCACTGAAGCTTTCTTT.

The gene calls are TRBV19 and TRBJ1-1; possibly TRBD1 for D (6 bases). CDR3 length: 14 residues. Germline V gene lookup returns CDR1 LNHDA and CDR2 SQIVND (reference sequence). The V end was cut by 6 bases, the J end by 4 bases, with 15 bases between. The CDR3, as DNA: TGTGCCAGTAGCCCACAGGGACTGGTCACTGAAGCTTTCTTT. This codes for CASSPQGLVTEAFF.

The chain recombines TRBV12-5 with TRBJ1-3; D call uncertain. The CDR3 covers 14 residues. The ends were cut back, 2 bases at V and 4 bases at J, with 9 bases in the middle. The germline CDR1 and CDR2 sequences are LGHNT and FRNRAP. The CDR3 loop is CASGLTESGNTIYF. The CDR3 DNA sequence: TGTGCTAGTGGTTTGACGGAGTCAGGAAACACCATATATTTT.

This clonotype was recorded a few times. This chain uses TRBV25-1 with TRBJ2-7; no firm D call. Trimming shortened V by 2 bases and J by 2 bases, and 10 bases separated the two germline ends. CDR3 length: 14 residues. CDR1 is MGHDK, CDR2 SYGVNS, per germline. The DNA of the CDR3 is TGTGCCAGCAGTGAAGTCGGCGGCACCTACGAGCAGTACTTC. It yields the protein CASSEVGGTYEQYF.

This clonotype has ten or more counts. This rearrangement joins TRBV20-1 to TRBJ2-7; TRBD1 might be the D (5 bases). The V gene's germline CDR1 is DFQATT and CDR2 SNEGSKA (reference sequence). This CDR3 region has 15 residues. Trimming removed 0 bases from V and 3 bases from J, with 15 bases in between. The chain's CDR3 is CSARDLWGGNYEQYF. The DNA of the CDR3 is TGCAGTGCTAGAGATCTCTGGGGCGGCAACTACGAGCAGTACTTC.

The chain is built from TRBV10-2 and TRBJ1-1; the match to TRBD1 covers 8 bases. The CDR3 totals 13 residues. V trimming: 10 bases; J trimming: 5 bases; junction bases outside the gene matches: 9. CDR1 is WSHSY, CDR2 SAAADI, per germline. Written as DNA, the CDR3 is TGCGCCACAATCCAGGGGGCTGGAACTGAAGCTTTCTTT. It codes for CATIQGAGTEAFF.

To note about this clonotype: At one of its ends the junction is not consistent with the germline gene, which may arise from a read error. This chain connects TRBV18 to TRBJ1-1; unclear D gene. CDR1 and CDR2 (germline): KGHSH, LQKENI. This CDR3 is 14 amino acids long. The DNA for the CDR3 is TGTGCCTGCTCACCCTGGGCCACCGGAGGTGAAGCTTTCTTT. It encodes CACSPWATGGEAFF. The full variable domain, completed using reference TRBV18 and TRBJ1-1, is NAGVMQNPRHLVRRRGQEARLRCSPMKGHSHVYWYRQLPEEGLKFMVYLQKENIIDESGMPKERFSAEFPKEGPSILRIQQVVRGDSAAYFCACSPWATGGEAFFGQGTRLTVV.

This clonotype was picked up many times. The CDR3 protein is CATSTGTHSNQPQHF. The DNA for the CDR3 is TGTGCCACCAGTACAGGGACGCATAGCAATCAGCCCCAGCATTTT. The chain uses TRBV15 and TRBJ1-5, with D possibly being TRBD1 (6 bases). The CDR3 is 15 residues long. V lost 6 bases to trimming and J lost 0 bases, with 12 bases between them. The germline V gene has CDR1 LNHNV and CDR2 YYDKDF (reference sequence).

About this clonotype itself: A clone one base away is much larger, so this may be a read error. This rearrangement joins TRBV6-5 to TRBJ1-5, with D possibly matching TRBD1 (5 bases). Germline V lookup: CDR1 MNHEY, CDR2 SVGAGI. This CDR3 spans 17 amino acids. The CDR3 loop is CASSYSLGGDSNRPQHF. The CDR3 nucleotides are TGTGCCAGCAGTTACTCTTTGGGAGGGGATAGCAATCGGCCCCAGCATTTT.

On this clonotype: This may arise from a read error, as a much more abundant clone is one base away. The rearrangement uses TRBV28 and TRBJ2-1, with 11 bases matching TRBD1. The CDR3 runs 16 residues. Looked up from germline, CDR1 is MDHEN and CDR2 is SYDVKM. CDR3 in amino acids: CASSSSGTGGNNEPFF. The CDR3, as DNA: TGTGCCAGCAGTTCATCCGGGACAGGGGGTAACAATGAGCCGTTCTTC.

This clonotype was counted many times. V and J are TRBV28 and TRBJ2-1, with D unresolved. CDR3 length: 14 amino acids. The V gene's germline CDR1 is MDHEN and CDR2 SYDVKM. Deletions cut 3 bases from V and 10 bases from J, with 16 bases between. The CDR3 coding sequence is TGTGCCAGCAGTTTTTTGCGAAACCCATGGGAGCAGTTCTTC. It translates to CASSFLRNPWEQFF.

This clonotype was seen only a few times. The DNA for the CDR3 is TGTGCCAGCAGTTACCCGAGCGACCCATCGGGGAATGAGCAGTTCTTC. It is translated as CASSYPSDPSGNEQFF. The J gene is TRBJ2-1, the V gene TRBV6-5; D is possibly TRBD2 (5 bases). The V gene's germline CDR1 is MNHEY and CDR2 SVGAGI. Trimming took off 2 bases at V and 7 bases at J, with 18 bases between the two ends. This CDR3 has 16 residues.

This clonotype was seen a handful of times. This chain connects TRBV7-3 to TRBJ2-6; unclear D gene. The V gene's germline CDR1 is SGHTA and CDR2 FQGTGA. V was cut by 6 bases and J by 4 bases, with 19 bases left in between. The CDR3 consists of 17 residues. This CDR3 is CASSLNGGVLGANVLTF. The CDR3 coding sequence is TGTGCCAGCAGTCTTAATGGTGGGGTTCTGGGGGCCAACGTCCTGACTTTC.

The table lists this clonotype with many counts. J is TRBJ2-7 and V is TRBV21-1; no check of the table's D call, TRBD2, against the DNA was made. TRBV21-1 is given as a pseudogene. The CDR3 contains 17 residues. CDR3 nucleotide sequence: TGTGCCAGGGCGGCCCGACTAGCGGGAGAGCGTTTGGGCGAGCAGTACTTC. Translated: CARAARLAGERLGEQYF.

Ten or more counts support this clonotype. This chain joins TRBV4-1 and TRBJ1-1, with D perhaps matching TRBD1 (5 bases). Germline V gene sequence: CDR1 MGHRA, CDR2 YSYEKL. V was clipped by 2 bases and J by 3 bases, with 10 bases between them. The CDR3 contains 14 residues. The CDR3 sequence is CASSQQGIDTEAFF. As DNA, the CDR3 is TGCGCCAGCAGCCAACAGGGAATCGACACTGAAGCTTTCTTT.

This clonotype was counted at least ten times. V and J are TRBV3-1 and TRBJ2-3; D may be TRBD1 or TRBD2 (5 bases each). Trimming took 2 bases from V and 3 from J, leaving 15 bases between them. The CDR3 is made up of 16 amino acids. The germline V gene has CDR1 LGHDT and CDR2 YNNKEL (reference sequence). The CDR3 is CASSQSGTSRTDTQYF. The CDR3 DNA reads as TGTGCCAGCAGCCAATCCGGGACCTCGAGGACAGATACGCAGTATTTT.

Worth noting for this clonotype: At one boundary the junction diverges from the germline segment, which might be a read error. The V gene is TRBV7-2, the J gene TRBJ2-2; no clear D gene. Germline V lookup: CDR1 SGHTA, CDR2 FQGNSA. The CDR3 covers 15 residues. CDR3 DNA: TGTGTCAGCAGGTCCAACACTTTGGTTTCTGGGGAGCTGTTTTTT. Amino acids: CVSRSNTLVSGELFF.

In its sample, this clonotype was seen many times. The chain employs TRBV20-1 and TRBJ2-1; the match to TRBD2 covers 15 bases. CDR3 length: 18 residues. From germline, CDR1 is DFQATT and CDR2 SNEGSKA (reference sequence). For the CDR3, the DNA is TGCAGCATCTATAATCCCGGGACTAGCGGGGGGAACTACAATGAGCAGTTCTTC. Its protein product is CSIYNPGTSGGNYNEQFF.

In this sample, this clonotype turned up many times. The J gene is TRBJ2-3, the V gene TRBV20-1, with TRBD2 matching over 11 bases. With V trimmed by 4 bases and J by 1 base, 4 bases remained unmatched. The length of the CDR3 is 15 residues. Germline assignment: CDR1 DFQATT and CDR2 SNEGSKA (reference sequence). In DNA form, the CDR3 reads TGCAGTGCTACGGCGACTAGCGGGGGCACAGATACGCAGTATTTT. It is translated as CSATATSGGTDTQYF.

This clonotype was observed at least ten times. The V gene is TRBV29-1, the J gene TRBJ2-3; TRBD2 matches at 8 bases. CDR1 is SQVTM, CDR2 ANQGSEA, per germline. The CDR3 has 14 amino acids. The junction had 2 bases not matched to a gene; V was cut back by 1 base and J by 2 bases. The CDR3 DNA reads as TGCAGCGTTGAAGTACTAGCGGACACAGATACGCAGTATTTT. Its protein is CSVEVLADTDTQYF.